Shown below are 25 T cell receptor beta chains from a single sample sequenced in a study of blood T cell repertoires in COVID-19. Using immunoSEQ multiplex PCR, the repertoire was profiled, and TCRdb retains in-frame clones only, with some absent. Here the sample spans tens of thousands of clones, 88% being singletons. Sequenced input: peripheral blood. All receptors come from a woman of 80 years or more with acute or convalescent COVID-19.

CDR3 region: CASSPGLNQPQHF. The CDR3 DNA reads as TGTGCCAGCAGTCCCGGACTTAATCAGCCCCAGCATTTT. The rearrangement links TRBV12-3 or TRBV12-4 to TRBJ1-5; D is uncertain. V was trimmed by 5 bases and J by 4 bases, leaving 9 bases between them. The CDR3 has 13 amino acids.

The V call is TRBV15, the J call TRBJ1-1; D unresolved. Looked up from germline, CDR1 is LNHNV and CDR2 is YYDKDF (reference sequence). Trimming took off 5 bases at V and 1 base at J, with 11 bases between the two ends. The CDR3 is 14 residues long. CDR3: CATSPPGGNTEAFF. CDR3 DNA: TGTGCCACCAGCCCACCCGGCGGGAACACTGAAGCTTTCTTT.

The rearrangement links TRBV20-1 to TRBJ2-5, with a tentative D call TRBD2 (5 bases). This CDR3 is 14 amino acids long. Deletions cut 3 bases from V and 5 bases from J, with 16 bases between. CDR1 and CDR2 (germline): DFQATT, SNEGSKA (reference sequence). CDR3 amino acids: CSASRQEGVETQYF. CDR3 DNA sequence: TGCAGTGCTAGTCGTCAAGAGGGAGTCGAGACCCAGTACTTC.

The chain uses TRBV10-1 and TRBJ2-4; TRBD1 aligns across 9 bases. CDR1 is WNHNN and CDR2 is SYGVQD in the germline V gene (reference sequence). The V gene end was trimmed by 0 bases and the J gene end by 7 bases; junction bases not matched to a gene: 4. This CDR3 comprises 15 residues. In nucleotides, the CDR3 is TGCGCCAGCAGTGAGTCGGGACAGGGTTCCAACATTCAGTACTTC. Its protein product is CASSESGQGSNIQYF.

V is TRBV19 and J is TRBJ1-1; 7 bases map to TRBD1. From germline, CDR1 is LNHDA and CDR2 SQIVND (reference sequence). The CDR3 contains 14 residues. Trimming removed 6 bases from V and 4 bases from J; junction bases left unmatched: 8. The CDR3 DNA is TGTGCCAGTAGGGTCAGGGGGGAAGGCACTGAAGCTTTCTTT. Its protein is CASRVRGEGTEAFF.

The chain couples TRBV5-1 to TRBJ2-1; 9 bases align to TRBD2. V lost 0 bases and J lost 5; bases outside the gene matches: 6. The CDR3 consists of 16 residues. Per the germline V gene, CDR1 is SGHRS and CDR2 is YFSETQ. Here the CDR3 reads CASSLETGTSNNEQFF. CDR3 coding DNA: TGCGCCAGCAGCTTGGAAACCGGGACTAGCAACAATGAGCAGTTCTTC.

CDR3 amino acids: CASSQTRDRGRVTF. CDR3 nucleotide sequence: TGTGCCAGCAGTCAAACCCGGGACAGGGGGCGCGTCACCTTC. The rearrangement joins TRBV6-5 to TRBJ1-2; 12 nucleotides match TRBD1. The CDR3 consists of 14 residues. The junction had 11 bases not matched to a gene; V was cut back by 5 bases and J by 13 bases. Germline V gene lookup returns CDR1 MNHEY and CDR2 SVGAGI.

V and J are TRBV7-2 and TRBJ1-2; 8 bases agree with TRBD1. V gave up 5 bases and J gave up 0 bases; unmatched junction bases: 5. The germline V gene has CDR1 SGHTA and CDR2 FQGNSA. This CDR3 region has 15 residues. The DNA for the CDR3 is TGTGCCAGCAGCCGCCAACAGGGGGCTAACTATGGCTACACCTTC. This sequence encodes CASSRQQGANYGYTF.

The chain links TRBV19 to TRBJ1-3, with D hard to call. There are 14 residues in the CDR3. V lost 3 bases and J lost 4, with 10 bases in between. The V gene's germline CDR1 is LNHDA and CDR2 SQIVND (reference sequence). Here the CDR3 DNA reads TGTGCCAGTAGTATCGCGGCTGGAGGAAACACCATATATTTT. It yields the protein CASSIAAGGNTIYF.

The V gene is TRBV10-1, the J gene TRBJ1-5, with 9 bases aligning to TRBD1. The CDR3 has 15 residues. Losses at the gene ends were 6 bases for V and 2 bases for J; bases not matched to a gene: 5. Germline assignment: CDR1 WNHNN and CDR2 SYGVQD (reference sequence). The DNA of the CDR3 is TGCGCCAGCAGCCGGACAGGGGCAGGCAATCAGCCCCAGCATTTT. The encoded protein is CASSRTGAGNQPQHF.

The chain carries TRBV5-4 and TRBJ2-5; 10 nucleotides match TRBD2. J gave up 4 bases and V 4 bases, and 7 bases lay outside the gene matches. This CDR3 region has 15 residues. The V gene's germline CDR1 is SGHNT and CDR2 YYREEE (reference sequence). The CDR3 sequence: CASSPGTSVGETQYF. The DNA of the CDR3 is TGTGCCAGCAGCCCCGGGACTAGCGTTGGAGAGACCCAGTACTTC. Complete variable domain (other parts from reference TRBV5-4 and TRBJ2-5): ETGVTQSPTHLIKTRGQQVTLRCSSQSGHNTVSWYQQALGQGPQFIFQYYREEENGRGNFPPRFSGLQFPNYSSELNVNALELDDSALYLCASSPGTSVGETQYFGPGTRLLVL.

V and J are TRBV18 and TRBJ2-6; no clear D gene. Trimming stripped 10 bases from V and 0 bases from J, with 10 bases between. Germline CDR1 KGHSH, CDR2 LQKENI. The CDR3 has 14 residues. The CDR3 DNA is TGTGCCACCCGATCAGGCTCTGGGGCCAACGTCCTGACTTTC. Its translation: CATRSGSGANVLTF.

The chain joins TRBV7-3 to TRBJ1-1, with 10 bases that match TRBD1. The CDR3 is made up of 14 amino acids. With 5 bases clipped from V and 2 bases from J, the junction kept 2 bases outside the gene matches. CDR1 SGHTA and CDR2 FQGTGA come from the germline V gene. The CDR3 DNA is TGTGCCAGCAGCCAGACAGGGGGCAACACTGAAGCTTTCTTT. It translates to CASSQTGGNTEAFF.

This clone was recorded only once. The genes are TRBV19 and TRBJ2-1; 10 bases map to TRBD1. This CDR3 contains 18 residues. Germline-derived CDR1 and CDR2 are LNHDA and SQIVND (reference sequence). Trimming removed 3 bases from V and 6 bases from J; junction bases left unmatched: 14. In nucleotides, the CDR3 is TGTGCCAGTAGTATTGGTGGTCTGGGACAGGGGAGTTTCAATGAGCAGTTCTTC. As protein: CASSIGGLGQGSFNEQFF.

This clone was picked up one time. The rearrangement links TRBV5-1 to TRBJ1-1; tentative D call: TRBD1 (5 bases). The CDR3 runs to 13 residues. The germline V gene has CDR1 SGHRS and CDR2 YFSETQ. Trimming took off 0 bases at V and 7 bases at J, with 10 bases between the two ends. CDR3 bases: TGCGCCAGCAGCTTGGGGTCAGGGAATGAAGCTTTCTTT. Protein product: CASSLGSGNEAFF.

The V and J genes are TRBV7-2 and TRBJ1-6; a weak D match, TRBD1 (5 bases). The CDR3 has 16 residues. The germline V gene has CDR1 SGHTA and CDR2 FQGNSA. Deletions cut 1 base from V and 0 bases from J, with 7 bases between. This CDR3 is CASSLGTLSYNSPLHF. The DNA for the CDR3 is TGTGCCAGCAGCTTAGGGACACTCTCCTATAATTCACCCCTCCACTTT.

This chain connects TRBV5-4 to TRBJ1-2, with TRBD1 matching 7 bases. The trim removed 0 bases at V and 4 bases at J, leaving 9 bases unmatched. Per the germline V gene, CDR1 is SGHNT and CDR2 is YYREEE (reference sequence). The CDR3 covers 16 residues. The CDR3 reads CASSLAGGPTIYGYTF. Here the CDR3 DNA reads TGTGCCAGCAGCTTGGCAGGGGGGCCTACTATCTATGGCTACACCTTC.

J is TRBJ2-1 and V is TRBV2; no reliable D call. Trimming left V 10 bases short and J 4 bases short, with 14 bases between. From germline, CDR1 is SNHLY and CDR2 FYNNEI. There are 13 residues in the CDR3. The CDR3 DNA reads as TGTGCCACCCACCCCAGGCAATACAATGAGCAGTTCTTC. It codes for CATHPRQYNEQFF.

The gene calls are TRBV18 and TRBJ2-7, with 9 bases matching TRBD1. The CDR3 spans 14 residues. Germline values: CDR1 KGHSH, CDR2 LQKENI. The V segment lost 3 bases and the J segment 6 bases; nucleotides outside the gene matches: 6. In DNA, the CDR3 is TGTGCCAGCTCACCGTCCGGGACAGGGCTCGAGCAGTACTTC. Translated: CASSPSGTGLEQYF. The full variable domain, in which reference TRBV18 and TRBJ2-7 provide the parts outside the CDR3, is NAGVMQNPRHLVRRRGQEARLRCSPMKGHSHVYWYRQLPEEGLKFMVYLQKENIIDESGMPKERFSAEFPKEGPSILRIQQVVRGDSAAYFCASSPSGTGLEQYFGPGTRLTVT.

The chain uses TRBV13 and TRBJ1-3, with TRBD1 identical over 9 bases. Germline-derived CDR1 and CDR2 are PRHDT and FYEKMQ (reference sequence). Trimming removed 6 bases from V and 1 base from J; junction bases left unmatched: 16. The CDR3 is made up of 19 amino acids. CDR3 sequence: CASSTGTGFSLGSGNTIYF. CDR3 nucleotides: TGTGCCAGCAGTACCGGGACAGGGTTTTCCCTCGGTTCTGGAAACACCATATATTTT.

The chain has TRBV5-1 and TRBJ2-3; 10 bases agree with TRBD2. The CDR3 runs to 13 residues. Germline values: CDR1 SGHRS, CDR2 YFSETQ. Trimming at V came to 5 bases and at J to 6 bases, leaving 3 bases not matched to a gene. CDR3 nucleotides: TGCGCCAGCAGTCTAGCGGGAGCGGATACGCAGTATTTT. Amino acids: CASSLAGADTQYF.

The chain joins TRBV19 to TRBJ1-5; D is ambiguous. CDR1 and CDR2 (germline): LNHDA, SQIVND (reference sequence). V was clipped by 3 bases and J by 5 bases, with 14 bases between them. The CDR3 totals 15 residues. This CDR3 is CASSIKRASDQPQHF. Written as DNA, the CDR3 is TGTGCCAGTAGTATTAAGAGGGCTAGTGATCAGCCCCAGCATTTT.

V usage is TRBV5-6 and J usage is TRBJ2-5, with TRBD1 as a possible D gene (6 bases). The germline V gene has CDR1 SGHDT and CDR2 YYEEEE. Deletions cut 4 bases from V and 2 bases from J, with 15 bases between. This CDR3 region has 15 residues. CDR3 amino acids: CASSLRGITQETQYF. CDR3 nucleotide sequence: TGTGCCAGCAGCCTCAGGGGAATTACACAAGAGACCCAGTACTTC.

The chain couples TRBV20-1 to TRBJ1-2, with a weak D call TRBD1 (6 bases). The CDR3 loop spans 11 amino acids. Germline V gene sequence: CDR1 DFQATT, CDR2 SNEGSKA (reference sequence). V lost 4 bases to trimming and J lost 8 bases, with 11 bases between them. CDR3 region: CSANIQGGYTF. The CDR3 coding sequence is TGCAGTGCTAATATACAGGGAGGCTACACCTTC.

This clone was observed once. This sequence joins TRBV6-1 and TRBJ1-4, with unresolved D. Germline assignment: CDR1 MNHNS and CDR2 SASEGT. Trimming left V 2 bases short and J 4 bases short, with 11 bases between. This CDR3 is built from 15 residues. CDR3 sequence: CASSERRLINEKLFF. CDR3 DNA sequence: TGTGCCAGCAGTGAACGGCGACTGATTAATGAAAAACTGTTTTTT.